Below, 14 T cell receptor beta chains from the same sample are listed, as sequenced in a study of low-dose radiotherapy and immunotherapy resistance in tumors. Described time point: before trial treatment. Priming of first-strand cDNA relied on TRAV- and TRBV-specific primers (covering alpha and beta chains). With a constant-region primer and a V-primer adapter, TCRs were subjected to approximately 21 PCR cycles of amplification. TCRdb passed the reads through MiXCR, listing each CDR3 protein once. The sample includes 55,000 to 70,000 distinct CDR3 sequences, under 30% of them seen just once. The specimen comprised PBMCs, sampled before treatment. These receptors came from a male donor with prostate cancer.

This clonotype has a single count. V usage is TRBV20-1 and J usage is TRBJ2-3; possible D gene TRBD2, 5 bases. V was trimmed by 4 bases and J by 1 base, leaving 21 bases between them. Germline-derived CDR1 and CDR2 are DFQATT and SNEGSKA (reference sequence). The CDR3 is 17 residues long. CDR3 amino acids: CSAMIGSQEGGTDTQYF. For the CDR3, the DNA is TGCAGTGCTATGATCGGGTCCCAAGAGGGTGGCACAGATACGCAGTATTTT.

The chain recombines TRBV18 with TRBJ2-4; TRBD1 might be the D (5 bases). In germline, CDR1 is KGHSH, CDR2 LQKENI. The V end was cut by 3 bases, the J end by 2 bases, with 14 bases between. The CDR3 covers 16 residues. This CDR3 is CASSPGPGKTKNIQYF. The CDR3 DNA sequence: TGTGCCAGCTCACCGGGCCCAGGGAAGACCAAAAACATTCAGTACTTC.

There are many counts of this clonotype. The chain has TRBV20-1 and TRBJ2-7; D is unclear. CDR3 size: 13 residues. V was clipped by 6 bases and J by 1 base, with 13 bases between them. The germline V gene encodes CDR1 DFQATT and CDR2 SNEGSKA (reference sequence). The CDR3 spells CSAPAEISYEQYF. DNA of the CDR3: TGCAGTGCCCCCGCTGAAATTTCCTACGAGCAGTACTTC.

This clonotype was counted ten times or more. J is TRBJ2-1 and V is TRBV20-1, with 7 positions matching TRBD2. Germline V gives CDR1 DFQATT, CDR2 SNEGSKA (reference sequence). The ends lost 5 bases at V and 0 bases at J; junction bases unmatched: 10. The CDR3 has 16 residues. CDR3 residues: CSALTSAGPSYNEQFF. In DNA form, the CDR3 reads TGCAGTGCTCTTACCTCAGCGGGACCCTCCTACAATGAGCAGTTCTTC.

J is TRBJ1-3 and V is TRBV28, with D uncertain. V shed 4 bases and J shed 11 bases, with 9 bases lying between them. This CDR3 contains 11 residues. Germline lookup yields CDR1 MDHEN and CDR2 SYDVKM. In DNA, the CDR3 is TGTGCCAGCAGTTCCGCCTCGTCCATATATTTT. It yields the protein CASSSASSIYF.

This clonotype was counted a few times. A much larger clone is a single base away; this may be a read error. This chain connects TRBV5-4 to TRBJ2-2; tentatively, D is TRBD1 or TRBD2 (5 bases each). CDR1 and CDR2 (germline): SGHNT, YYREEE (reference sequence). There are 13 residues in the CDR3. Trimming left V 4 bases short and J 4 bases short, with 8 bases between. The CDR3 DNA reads TGTGCCAGCAGCGGGGACGGCACCGGGGAGCTGTTTTTT. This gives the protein CASSGDGTGELFF.

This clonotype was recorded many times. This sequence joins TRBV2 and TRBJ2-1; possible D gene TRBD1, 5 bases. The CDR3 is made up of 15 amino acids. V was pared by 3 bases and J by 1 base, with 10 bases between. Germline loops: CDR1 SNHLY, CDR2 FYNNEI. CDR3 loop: CASSEVQGSYNEQFF. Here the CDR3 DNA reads TGTGCCAGCAGTGAGGTTCAGGGTTCCTACAATGAGCAGTTCTTC.

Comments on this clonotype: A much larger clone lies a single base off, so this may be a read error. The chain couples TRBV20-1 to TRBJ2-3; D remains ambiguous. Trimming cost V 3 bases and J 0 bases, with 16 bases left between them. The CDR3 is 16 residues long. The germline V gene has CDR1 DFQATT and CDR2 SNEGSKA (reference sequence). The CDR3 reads CSASLTTGASTDTQYF. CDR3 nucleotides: TGCAGTGCTAGCCTTACTACCGGCGCTAGCACAGATACGCAGTATTTT.

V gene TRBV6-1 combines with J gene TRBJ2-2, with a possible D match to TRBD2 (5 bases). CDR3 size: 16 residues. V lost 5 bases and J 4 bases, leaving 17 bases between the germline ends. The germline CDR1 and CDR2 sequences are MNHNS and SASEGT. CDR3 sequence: CASSYSNVAGTGELFF. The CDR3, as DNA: TGTGCCAGCAGTTACTCTAATGTTGCGGGCACCGGGGAGCTGTTTTTT.

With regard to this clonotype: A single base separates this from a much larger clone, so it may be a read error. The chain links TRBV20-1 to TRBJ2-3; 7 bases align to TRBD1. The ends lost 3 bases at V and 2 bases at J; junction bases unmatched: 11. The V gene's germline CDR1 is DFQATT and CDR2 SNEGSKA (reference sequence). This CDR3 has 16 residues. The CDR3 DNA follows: TGCAGTGCTAGGAAGACCGGGACAGACTACACAGATACGCAGTATTTT. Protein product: CSARKTGTDYTDTQYF.

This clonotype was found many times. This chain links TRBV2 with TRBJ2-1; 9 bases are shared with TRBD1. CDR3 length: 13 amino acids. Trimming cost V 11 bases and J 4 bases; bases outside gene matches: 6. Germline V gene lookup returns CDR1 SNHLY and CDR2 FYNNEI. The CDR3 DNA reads TGTGCCGGAGACAGGGGGAAATACAATGAGCAGTTCTTC. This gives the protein CAGDRGKYNEQFF. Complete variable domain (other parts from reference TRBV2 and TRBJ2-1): EPEVTQTPSHQVTQMGQEVILRCVPISNHLYFYWYRQILGQKVEFLVSFYNNEISEKSEIFDDQFSVERPDGSNFTLKIRSTKLEDSAMYFCAGDRGKYNEQFFGPGTRLTVL.

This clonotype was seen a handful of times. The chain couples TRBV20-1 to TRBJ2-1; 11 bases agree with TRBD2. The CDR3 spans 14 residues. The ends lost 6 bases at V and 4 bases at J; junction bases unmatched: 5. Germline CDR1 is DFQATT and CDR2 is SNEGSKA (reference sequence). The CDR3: CSASSGGVYNEQFF. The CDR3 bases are TGCAGTGCGAGTAGCGGGGGGGTTTACAATGAGCAGTTCTTC.

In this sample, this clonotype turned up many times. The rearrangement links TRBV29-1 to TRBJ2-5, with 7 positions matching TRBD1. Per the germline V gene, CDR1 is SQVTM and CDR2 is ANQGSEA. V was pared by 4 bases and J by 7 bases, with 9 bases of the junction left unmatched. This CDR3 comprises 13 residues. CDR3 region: CSVGQGTGGTQYF. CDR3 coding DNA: TGCAGCGTTGGACAGGGTACTGGTGGGACCCAGTACTTC. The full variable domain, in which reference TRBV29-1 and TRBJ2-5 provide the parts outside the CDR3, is SAVISQKPSRDICQRGTSLTIQCQVDSQVTMMFWYRQQPGQSLTLIATANQGSEATYESGFVIDKFPISRPNLTFSTLTVSNMSPEDSSIYLCSVGQGTGGTQYFGPGTRLLVL.

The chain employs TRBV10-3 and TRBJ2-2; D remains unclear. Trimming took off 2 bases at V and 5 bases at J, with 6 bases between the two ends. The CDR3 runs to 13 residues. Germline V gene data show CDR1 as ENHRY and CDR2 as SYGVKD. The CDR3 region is CAISEGLTGELFF. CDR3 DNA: TGTGCCATCAGTGAGGGTTTAACCGGGGAGCTGTTTTTT.